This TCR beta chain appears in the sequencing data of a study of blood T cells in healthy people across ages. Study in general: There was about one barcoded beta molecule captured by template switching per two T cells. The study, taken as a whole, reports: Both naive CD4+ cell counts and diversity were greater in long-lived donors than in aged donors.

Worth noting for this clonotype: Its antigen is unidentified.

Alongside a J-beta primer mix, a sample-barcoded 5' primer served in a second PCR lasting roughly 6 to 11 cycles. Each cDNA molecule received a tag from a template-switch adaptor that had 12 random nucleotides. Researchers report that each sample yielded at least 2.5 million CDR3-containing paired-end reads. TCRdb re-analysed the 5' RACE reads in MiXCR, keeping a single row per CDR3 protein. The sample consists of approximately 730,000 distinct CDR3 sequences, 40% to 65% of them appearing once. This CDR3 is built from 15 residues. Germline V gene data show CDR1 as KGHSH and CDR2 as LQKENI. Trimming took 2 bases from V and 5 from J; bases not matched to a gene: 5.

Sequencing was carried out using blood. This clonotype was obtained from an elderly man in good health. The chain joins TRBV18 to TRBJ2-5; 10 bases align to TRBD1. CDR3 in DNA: TGTGCCAGCTCACCAGGGACAGGGGACAGCGAGACCCAGTACTTC. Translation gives CASSPGTGDSETQYF.